The following is a TCR beta chain sequence with its context. Its antigen remains unknown. CDR3 size: 15 residues. CDR1 and CDR2 (germline): LNHDA, SQIVND (reference sequence). V was cut by 3 bases and J by 5 bases, with 17 bases left in between. These data belong to a study of T cell repertoires in cytomegalovirus infection. TCRdb used MiXCR to reprocess the reads, holding one entry per CDR3 protein. The data contain some 800,000 distinct CDR3 sequences, roughly 29% of them singletons. This receptor was identified in a human donor in good health (CMV status not recorded). Some clones in this sample may be carry-over from other donors' samples. The rearrangement uses TRBV19 and TRBJ2-7; a possible D gene is TRBD2 (6 bases). The material was cultured CD8+ T cells from PBMCs, obtained from culture after CMV antigen stimulation. CDR3 bases: TGTGCCAGTAGTATTGGGAGGAGGAACCAGAACGAGCAGTACTTC. Translating gives CASSIGRRNQNEQYF. The whole variable domain, remainder taken from reference TRBV19 and TRBJ2-7, is DGGITQSPKYLFRKEGQNVTLSCEQNLNHDAMYWYRQDPGQGLRLIYYSQIVNDFQKGDIAEGYSVSREKKESFPLTVTSAQKNPTAFYLCASSIGRRNQNEQYFGPGTRLTVT.